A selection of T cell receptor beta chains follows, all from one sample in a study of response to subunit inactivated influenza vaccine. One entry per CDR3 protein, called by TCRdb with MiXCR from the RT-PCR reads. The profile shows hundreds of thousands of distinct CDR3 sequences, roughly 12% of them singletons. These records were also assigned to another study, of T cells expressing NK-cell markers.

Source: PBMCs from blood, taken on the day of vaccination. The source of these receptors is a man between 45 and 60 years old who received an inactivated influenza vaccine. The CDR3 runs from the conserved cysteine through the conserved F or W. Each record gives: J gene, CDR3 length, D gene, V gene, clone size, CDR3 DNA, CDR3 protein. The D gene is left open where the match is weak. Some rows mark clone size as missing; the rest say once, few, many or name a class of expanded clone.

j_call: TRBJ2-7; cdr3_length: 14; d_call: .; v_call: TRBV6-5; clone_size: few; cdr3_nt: TGTGCCAGCAGTTCCCCGGGACTTACCTACGAGCAGTACTTC; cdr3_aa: CASSSPGLTYEQYF
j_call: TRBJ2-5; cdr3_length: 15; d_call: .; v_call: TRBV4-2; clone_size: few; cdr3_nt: TGTGCCAGCAGCCAGGAGGGCCATATAGAAGAGACCCAGTACTTC; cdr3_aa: CASSQEGHIEETQYF
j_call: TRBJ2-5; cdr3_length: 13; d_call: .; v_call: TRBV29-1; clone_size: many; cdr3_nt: TGCAGCGTTGTAGGTCCAGGGGCGGAGACCCAGTACTTC; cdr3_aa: CSVVGPGAETQYF
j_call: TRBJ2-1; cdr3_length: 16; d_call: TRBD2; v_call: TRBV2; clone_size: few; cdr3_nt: TGTGCCAGCAGCGTTGGGGGAGCGGGAGAAGGGGATGAGCAGTTCTTC; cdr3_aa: CASSVGGAGEGDEQFF
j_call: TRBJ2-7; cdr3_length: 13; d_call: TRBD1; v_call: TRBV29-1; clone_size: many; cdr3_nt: TGCAGCGTTGGGACAGGGCCCACCTACGAGCAGTACTTC; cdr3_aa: CSVGTGPTYEQYF
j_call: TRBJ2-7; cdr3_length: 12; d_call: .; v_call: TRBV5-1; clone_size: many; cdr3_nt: TGTGCCAGCAGCTTAGAGGGGTACGAGCAGTACTTC; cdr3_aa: CASSLEGYEQYF
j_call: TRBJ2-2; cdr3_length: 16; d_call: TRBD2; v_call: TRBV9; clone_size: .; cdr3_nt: TGTGCCAGCAGCGAGACTAGCGGGAGTATTGGCGGGGAGCTGTTTTTT; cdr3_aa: CASSETSGSIGGELFF
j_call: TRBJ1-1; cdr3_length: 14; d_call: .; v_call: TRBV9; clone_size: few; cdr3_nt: TGTGCCAGCAGCGTAGTTGGATTGAGCACTGAAGCTTTCTTT; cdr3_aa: CASSVVGLSTEAFF
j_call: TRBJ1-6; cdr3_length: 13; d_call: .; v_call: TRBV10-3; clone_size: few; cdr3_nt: TGTGCCATCAAAGGGACAAATAATTCACCCCTCCACTTT; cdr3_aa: CAIKGTNNSPLHF
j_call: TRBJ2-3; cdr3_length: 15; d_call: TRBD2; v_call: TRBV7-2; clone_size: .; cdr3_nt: TGTGCCAGCAGCTTTGTCGGGGGGGCCCTAGATACGCAGTATTTT; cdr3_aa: CASSFVGGALDTQYF
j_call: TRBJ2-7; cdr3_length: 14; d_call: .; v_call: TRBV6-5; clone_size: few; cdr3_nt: TGTGCCAGCAGTTACCTTCAGGGGACCTACGAGCAGTACTTC; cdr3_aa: CASSYLQGTYEQYF
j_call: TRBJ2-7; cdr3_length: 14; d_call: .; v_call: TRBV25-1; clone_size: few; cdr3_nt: TGTGCCAGCAGTGAACCGACTGAAGCTTACGAGCAGTACTTC; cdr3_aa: CASSEPTEAYEQYF
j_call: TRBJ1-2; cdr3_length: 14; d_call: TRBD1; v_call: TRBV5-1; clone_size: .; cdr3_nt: TGCGCCAGCAGCTTGCAGGGACAGGCGTCAGGCTACACCTTC; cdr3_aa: CASSLQGQASGYTF
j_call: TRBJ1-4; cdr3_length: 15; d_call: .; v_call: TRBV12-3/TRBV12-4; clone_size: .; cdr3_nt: TGTGCCAGCAGCGACGGACAGTCCTCCTCGGAAAAACTGCTTTTT; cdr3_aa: CASSDGQSSSEKLLF
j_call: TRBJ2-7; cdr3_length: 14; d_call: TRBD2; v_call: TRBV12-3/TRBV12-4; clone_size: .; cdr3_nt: TGTGCCAGCAGTTTTGGGGGGGTTCCCTACGAGCAGTACTTC; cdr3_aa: CASSFGGVPYEQYF
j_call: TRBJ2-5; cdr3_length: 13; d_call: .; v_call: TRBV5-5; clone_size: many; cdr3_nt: TGTGCCAGCAGCTTGTCCCTACAAGAGACCCAGTACTTC; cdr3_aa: CASSLSLQETQYF
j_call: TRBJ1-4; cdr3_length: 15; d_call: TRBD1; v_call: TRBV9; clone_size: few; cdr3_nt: TGTGCCAGCAGCGTCGACAGGGGCACTAATGAAAAACTGTTTTTT; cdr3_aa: CASSVDRGTNEKLFF
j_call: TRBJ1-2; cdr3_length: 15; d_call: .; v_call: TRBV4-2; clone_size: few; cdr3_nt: TGTGCCAGCAGCCAATATTTCGGACAGACGTATGGCTACACCTTC; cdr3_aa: CASSQYFGQTYGYTF
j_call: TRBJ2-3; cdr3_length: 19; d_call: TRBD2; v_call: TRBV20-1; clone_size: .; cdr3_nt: TGCAGTGCTAGAGCCCCTGGGCTAGCGGGGGGCCCATTTTGGGATACGCAGTATTTT; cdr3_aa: CSARAPGLAGGPFWDTQYF
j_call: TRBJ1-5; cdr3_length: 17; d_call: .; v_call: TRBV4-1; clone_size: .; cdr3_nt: TGCGCCAGCAGCCAAGTTTTCCTTATTAGGAGCAATCAGCCCCAGCATTTT; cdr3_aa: CASSQVFLIRSNQPQHF
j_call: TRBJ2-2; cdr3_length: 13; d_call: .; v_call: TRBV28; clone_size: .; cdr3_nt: TGTGCCAGCAGTTTCGGTTTCGGCGGGGAGCTGTTTTTT; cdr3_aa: CASSFGFGGELFF
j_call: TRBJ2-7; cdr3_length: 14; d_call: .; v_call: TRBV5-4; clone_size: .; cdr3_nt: TGTGCCAGCAGCTTGGCCAGTCGCTCCTACGAGCAGTACTTC; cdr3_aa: CASSLASRSYEQYF
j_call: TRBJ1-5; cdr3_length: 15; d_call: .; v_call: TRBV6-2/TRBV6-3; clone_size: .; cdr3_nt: TGTGCCAGCAGTTACTCGGCAGGGAGCAATCAGCCCCAGCATTTT; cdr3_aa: CASSYSAGSNQPQHF
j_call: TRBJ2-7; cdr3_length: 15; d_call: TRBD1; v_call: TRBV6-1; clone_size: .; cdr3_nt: TGTGCCAGCATCCACCACAGGGGGAAGCCCTACGAGCAGTACTTC; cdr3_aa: CASIHHRGKPYEQYF
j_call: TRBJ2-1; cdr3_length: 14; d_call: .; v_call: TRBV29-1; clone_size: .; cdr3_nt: TGCAGCGTTCTCGGACCTAGCTCCTACAATGAGCAGTTCTTC; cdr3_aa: CSVLGPSSYNEQFF
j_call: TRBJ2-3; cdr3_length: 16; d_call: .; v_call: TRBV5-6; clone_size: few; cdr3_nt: TGTGCCAGCAGCTTGGAATTAGCGGCCGAGGCCGATACGCAGTATTTT; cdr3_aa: CASSLELAAEADTQYF
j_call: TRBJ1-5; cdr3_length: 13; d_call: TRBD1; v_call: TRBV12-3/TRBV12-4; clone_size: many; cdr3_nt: TGTGCCAGCAGGTTGACAGGGGCTCAGCCCCAGCATTTT; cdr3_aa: CASRLTGAQPQHF
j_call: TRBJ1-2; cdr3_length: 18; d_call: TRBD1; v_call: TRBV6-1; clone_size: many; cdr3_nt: TGTGCCAGCAGCCCCACGGTGCTGGGGACAGGCTACTTCTATGGCTACACCTTC; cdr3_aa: CASSPTVLGTGYFYGYTF
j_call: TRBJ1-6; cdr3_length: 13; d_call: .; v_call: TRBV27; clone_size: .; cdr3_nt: TGTGCCAGCAGTTTGTCCGCTAATTCACCCCTCCACTTT; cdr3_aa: CASSLSANSPLHF
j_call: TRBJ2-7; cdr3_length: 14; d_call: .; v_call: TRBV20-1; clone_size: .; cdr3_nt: TGCAGTGCTACCCAAATGACAGTTTCCTACGAGCAGTACTTC; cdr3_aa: CSATQMTVSYEQYF
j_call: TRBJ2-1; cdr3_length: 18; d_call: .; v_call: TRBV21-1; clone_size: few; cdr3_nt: TGTGCCAGCAGCAAAGGAGAGGAGTTCCATGGGTCCTACAATGAGCAGTTCTTC; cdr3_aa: CASSKGEEFHGSYNEQFF
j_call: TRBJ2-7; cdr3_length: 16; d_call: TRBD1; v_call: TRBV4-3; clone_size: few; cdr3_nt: TGCGCCAGCAGCCGGGACCAGACAGGGCGAGTCTACGAGCAGTACTTC; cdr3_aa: CASSRDQTGRVYEQYF
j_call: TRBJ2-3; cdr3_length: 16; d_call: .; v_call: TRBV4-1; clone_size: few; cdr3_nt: TGCGCCAGCAGCCAAGTCTCCGGGTTCGGGACAGATACGCAGTATTTT; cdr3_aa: CASSQVSGFGTDTQYF
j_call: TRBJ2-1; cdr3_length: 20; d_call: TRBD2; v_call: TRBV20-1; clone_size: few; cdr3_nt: TGCAGTGCTAGAGCATTGTTTGGACTAGCGGGAGAGGGGTCCTACAATGAGCAGTTCTTC; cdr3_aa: CSARALFGLAGEGSYNEQFF
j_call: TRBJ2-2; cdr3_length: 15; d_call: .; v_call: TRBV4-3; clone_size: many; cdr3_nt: TGCGCCAGCAGCCAAAACCAGGGAGGTACGGGGGAGCTGTTTTTT; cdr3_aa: CASSQNQGGTGELFF
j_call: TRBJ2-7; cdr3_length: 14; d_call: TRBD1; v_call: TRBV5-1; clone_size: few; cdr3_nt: TGCGCCAGCAGCTTGAGACAGGGGGCCGGCGAGCAGTACTTC; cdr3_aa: CASSLRQGAGEQYF
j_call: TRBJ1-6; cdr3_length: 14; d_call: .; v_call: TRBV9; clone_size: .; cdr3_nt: TGTGCCAGCAGCCCCCTCTTGGTTGAGTCACCCCTCCGCTTT; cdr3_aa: CASSPLLVESPLRF
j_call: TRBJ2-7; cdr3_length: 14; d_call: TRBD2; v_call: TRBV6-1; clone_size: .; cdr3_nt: TGTGCCAGCGGTAGCGGGGGGCTCTCCTACGAGCAGTACTTC; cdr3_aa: CASGSGGLSYEQYF
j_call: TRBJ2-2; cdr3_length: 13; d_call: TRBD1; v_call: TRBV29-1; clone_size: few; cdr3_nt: TGCAGCGTGGCCACAGGGGTCACCGGGGAGCTGTTTTTT; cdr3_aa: CSVATGVTGELFF
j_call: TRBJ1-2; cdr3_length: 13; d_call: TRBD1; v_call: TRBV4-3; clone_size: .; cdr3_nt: TGCGCCAGCAGCCAAAGACAGGGTGATGGCTACACCTTC; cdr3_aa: CASSQRQGDGYTF
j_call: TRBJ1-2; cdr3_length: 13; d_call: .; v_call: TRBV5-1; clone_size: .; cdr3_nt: TGCGCCAGCAGCTTGGAGGCGGTCGGCGGCTACACCTTC; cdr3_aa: CASSLEAVGGYTF
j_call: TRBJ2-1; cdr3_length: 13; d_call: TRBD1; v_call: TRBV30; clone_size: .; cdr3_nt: TGTGCCTGGGGGACAGTCCTAGGGGATGAGCAGTTCTTC; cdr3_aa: CAWGTVLGDEQFF
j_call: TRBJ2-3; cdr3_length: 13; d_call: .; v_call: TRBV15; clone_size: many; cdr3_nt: TGTGCCACCACATCAGATCGCACAGATACGCAGTATTTT; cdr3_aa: CATTSDRTDTQYF
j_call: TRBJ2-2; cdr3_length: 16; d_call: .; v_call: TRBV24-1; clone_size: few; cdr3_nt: TGTGCCACCAGTGATTCCAGGGGGGCGAACACCGGGGAGCTGTTTTTT; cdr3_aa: CATSDSRGANTGELFF
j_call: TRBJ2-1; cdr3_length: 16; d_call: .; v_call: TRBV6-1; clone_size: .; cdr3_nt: TGTGCCAGCAGTGAAGCCTTAGGCCGGGGCAACAATGAGCAGTTCTTC; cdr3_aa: CASSEALGRGNNEQFF
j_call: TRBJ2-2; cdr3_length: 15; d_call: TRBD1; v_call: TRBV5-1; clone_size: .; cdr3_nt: TGCGCCAGCAGCACAAGACAGGGGCCTGACGGGGAGCTGTTTTTT; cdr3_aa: CASSTRQGPDGELFF
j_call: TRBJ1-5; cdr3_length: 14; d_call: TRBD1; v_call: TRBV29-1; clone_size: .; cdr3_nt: TGCAGCGTCCAAACAGGGGTTGGCAATCAGCCCCAGCATTTT; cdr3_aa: CSVQTGVGNQPQHF
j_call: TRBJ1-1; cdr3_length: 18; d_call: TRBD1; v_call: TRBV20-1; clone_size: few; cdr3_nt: TGCAGTGCTAGAGTCAGTTGGACAGGGAGAAGGTTGAACACTGAAGCTTTCTTT; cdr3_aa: CSARVSWTGRRLNTEAFF
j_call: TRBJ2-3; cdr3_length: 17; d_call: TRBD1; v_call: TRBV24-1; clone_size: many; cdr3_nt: TGTGCCACCAGTGATTTCTCCAGGGGGCGAAGCACAGATACGCAGTATTTT; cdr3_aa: CATSDFSRGRSTDTQYF
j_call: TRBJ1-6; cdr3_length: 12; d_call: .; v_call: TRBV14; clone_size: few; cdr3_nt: TGTGCCAGCACGCAGGTCCGGTTAACCCTCCACTTT; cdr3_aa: CASTQVRLTLHF
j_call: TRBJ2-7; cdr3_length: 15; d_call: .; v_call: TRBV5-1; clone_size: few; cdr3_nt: TGCGCCAGCAGCTTGGCCTCTATGGGCCCCTACGAGCAGTACTTC; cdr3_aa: CASSLASMGPYEQYF
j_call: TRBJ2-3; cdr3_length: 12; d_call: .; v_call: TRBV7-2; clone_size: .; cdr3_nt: TGTGCCAGCAGCTCGACCCGGGACACGCAGTATTTT; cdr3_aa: CASSSTRDTQYF